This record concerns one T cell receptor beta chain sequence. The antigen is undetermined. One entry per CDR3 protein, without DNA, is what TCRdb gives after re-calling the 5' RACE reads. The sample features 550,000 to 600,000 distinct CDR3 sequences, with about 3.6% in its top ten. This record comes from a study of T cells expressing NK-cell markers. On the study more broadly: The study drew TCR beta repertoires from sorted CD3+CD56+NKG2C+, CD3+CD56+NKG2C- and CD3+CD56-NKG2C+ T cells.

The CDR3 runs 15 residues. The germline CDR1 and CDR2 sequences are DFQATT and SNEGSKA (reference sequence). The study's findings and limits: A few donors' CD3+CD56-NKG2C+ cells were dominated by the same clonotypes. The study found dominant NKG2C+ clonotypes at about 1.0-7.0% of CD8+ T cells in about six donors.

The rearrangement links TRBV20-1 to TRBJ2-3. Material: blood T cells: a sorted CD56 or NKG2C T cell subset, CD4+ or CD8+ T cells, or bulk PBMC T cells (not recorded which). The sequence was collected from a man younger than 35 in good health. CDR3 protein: CSASVLVSITDTQYF.